Below are 13 T cell receptor beta chains sequenced from a single sample in a study of cytomegalovirus exposure and HLA in healthy donors. PCR primers comprised 60 Vbeta and 13 Jbeta primers. The method was immunoSEQ multiplex PCR; TCRdb's version includes in-frame clones alone and lacks a portion of them. This sample contains about 160,000 clones. Material for sequencing was PBMCs. Source of these receptors: a young man in good health and CMV-seronegative.

V is TRBV28 and J is TRBJ2-7, with D perhaps matching TRBD1 (6 bases). CDR3 length equals 16 residues. The germline V gene has CDR1 MDHEN and CDR2 SYDVKM. V gave up 3 bases and J gave up 0 bases, with 15 bases separating them. CDR3 nucleotides: TGTGCCAGCAGTTTTTTACAGGGCAAAAGCTCCTACGAGCAGTACTTC. It translates to CASSFLQGKSSYEQYF.

The V call is TRBV5-4, the J call TRBJ2-1, with a tentative D call TRBD1 (5 bases). The length of the CDR3 is 16 residues. Trimming pared 3 bases from V and 10 bases from J, leaving 23 bases between. Germline V CDR1 and CDR2: SGHNT, YYREEE (reference sequence). CDR3 nucleotide sequence: TGTGCCAGCAGCTCAAACCCCGAACAGGCGTCGAGCGAGCAGTTCTTC. Translation: CASSSNPEQASSEQFF.

The CDR3 sequence is CASSPGQMNEKLFF. The CDR3 nucleotides read TGCGCCAGCAGCCCTGGACAGATGAATGAAAAACTGTTTTTT. The genes are TRBV10-1 and TRBJ1-4, with D maybe TRBD1 (6 bases). Germline V gene data show CDR1 as WNHNN and CDR2 as SYGVQD (reference sequence). V was trimmed by 6 bases and J by 5 bases, leaving 13 bases between them. The CDR3 sequence is 14 residues long.

This chain uses TRBV5-4 with TRBJ2-1; TRBD2 matches 10 bases. The CDR3 contains 13 residues. Germline V gene sequence: CDR1 SGHNT, CDR2 YYREEE (reference sequence). Germline trimming cut 3 bases from V and 8 bases from J; bases unmatched to any gene: 2. CDR3 sequence (DNA): TGTGCCAGCAGCTCTAGCGGGAGTGATGAGCAGTTCTTC. Protein: CASSSSGSDEQFF. Drawing the rest from reference TRBV5-4 and TRBJ2-1, the complete variable domain is ETGVTQSPTHLIKTRGQQVTLRCSSQSGHNTVSWYQQALGQGPQFIFQYYREEENGRGNFPPRFSGLQFPNYSSELNVNALELDDSALYLCASSSSGSDEQFFGPGTRLTVL.

The chain has TRBV29-1 and TRBJ1-1, with D hard to call. Between the trimmed V and J ends, which lost 5 bases and 1 base, there was a span of 11 bases. The CDR3 runs 13 residues. The germline CDR1 and CDR2 sequences are SQVTM and ANQGSEA. This CDR3 reads CSVTVRRNTEAFF. The CDR3 DNA is TGCAGCGTTACGGTTCGTAGGAACACTGAAGCTTTCTTT.

The V and J genes are TRBV11-2 and TRBJ1-5; 9 bases are a match to TRBD1. The CDR3 runs to 16 residues. Germline V gene sequence: CDR1 SGHAT, CDR2 FQNNGV. The V gene end was trimmed by 4 bases and the J gene end by 4 bases; junction bases not matched to a gene: 8. The CDR3 nucleotides are TGTGCCAGCAGCTCCACACAGGGGGCTAGGAATCAGCCCCAGCATTTT. The encoded protein is CASSSTQGARNQPQHF.

The chain links TRBV30 to TRBJ1-2; possible D gene TRBD1, 5 bases. V dropped 4 bases and J dropped 8 bases, with 11 bases sitting between them. This CDR3 has 11 residues. Germline CDR1 reads GTSNPN; CDR2 reads SVGIG (reference sequence). The chain's CDR3 is CAWTGGGGYTF. The CDR3 DNA reads as TGTGCCTGGACCGGGGGAGGCGGCTACACCTTC. Full variable domain (rest looked up from reference TRBV30 and TRBJ1-2): SQTIHQWPATLVQPVGSPLSLECTVEGTSNPNLYWYRQAAGRGLQLLFYSVGIGQISSEVPQNLSASRPQDRQFILSSKKLLLSDSGFYLCAWTGGGGYTFGSGTRLTVV.

In nucleotides, the CDR3 is TGTGCCAGCAGTGAACGGCGCGGGGCCACAGATACGCAGTATTTT. Its translation: CASSERRGATDTQYF. The rearrangement uses TRBV6-1 and TRBJ2-3, with a tentative D call TRBD2 (6 bases). Trimming pared 2 bases from V and 2 bases from J, leaving 11 bases between. Germline-derived CDR1 and CDR2 are MNHNS and SASEGT. CDR3 length: 15 amino acids.

J is TRBJ1-2 and V is TRBV6-6; 8 nucleotides agree with TRBD1. The CDR3 totals 15 residues. The germline gives CDR1 MNHNY, CDR2 SVGAGI (reference sequence). After removal of 5 bases from V and 2 bases from J, the junction contained 7 bases not matched to a gene. Written as DNA, the CDR3 is TGTGCCAGCAGTCTCCTCGGACAGGGAAACTATGGCTACACCTTC. Protein sequence: CASSLLGQGNYGYTF.

The chain joins TRBV6-1 to TRBJ1-3; D is unresolved. Germline values: CDR1 MNHNS, CDR2 SASEGT. The V end was cut by 0 bases, the J end by 0 bases, with 12 bases between. The CDR3 has 17 amino acids. The CDR3: CASSEALYLSSGNTIYF. The CDR3 region has the DNA TGTGCCAGCAGTGAAGCGCTTTACCTGAGCTCTGGAAACACCATATATTTT.

The chain links TRBV5-1 to TRBJ2-2; the match to TRBD1 covers 9 bases. The J segment lost 4 bases and the V segment lost 7 bases, leaving 5 bases of the junction unmatched. CDR3 length equals 14 residues. Germline assignment: CDR1 SGHRS and CDR2 YFSETQ. CDR3 nucleotide sequence: TGCGCCAGCGGGGGGACAGGGTTCACCGGGGAGCTGTTTTTT. It codes for CASGGTGFTGELFF.

The V call is TRBV7-8, the J call TRBJ2-7, with a weak D call TRBD2 (6 bases). The ends were cut back, 5 bases at V and 3 bases at J, with 11 bases in the middle. The germline CDR1 and CDR2 sequences are SGHVS and FQNEAQ. The CDR3 is 13 amino acids. CDR3 coding DNA: TGTGCCAGCAGCGCCGGACTACTCTACGAGCAGTACTTC. Translation: CASSAGLLYEQYF.

The chain joins TRBV11-2 to TRBJ2-3; 11 bases line up with TRBD1. Losses at the gene ends were 5 bases for V and 5 bases for J; bases not matched to a gene: 6. The CDR3 is 15 amino acids. Germline V CDR1 and CDR2: SGHAT, FQNNGV. CDR3 in amino acids: CASSPGQGAEDTQYF. In DNA, the CDR3 is TGTGCCAGCAGCCCCGGACAGGGGGCTGAAGATACGCAGTATTTT.